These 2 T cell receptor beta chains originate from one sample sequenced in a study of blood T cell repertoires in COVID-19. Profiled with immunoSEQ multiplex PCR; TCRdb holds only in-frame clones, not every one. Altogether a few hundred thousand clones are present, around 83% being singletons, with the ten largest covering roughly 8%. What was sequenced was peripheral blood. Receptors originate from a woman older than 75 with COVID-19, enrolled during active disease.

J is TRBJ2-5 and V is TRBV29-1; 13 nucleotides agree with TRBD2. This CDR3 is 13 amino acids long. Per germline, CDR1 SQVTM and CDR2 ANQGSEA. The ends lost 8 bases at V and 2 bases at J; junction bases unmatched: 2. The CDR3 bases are TGCAGCCTGACTAGCGGGGGGCAAGAGACCCAGTACTTC. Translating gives CSLTSGGQETQYF.

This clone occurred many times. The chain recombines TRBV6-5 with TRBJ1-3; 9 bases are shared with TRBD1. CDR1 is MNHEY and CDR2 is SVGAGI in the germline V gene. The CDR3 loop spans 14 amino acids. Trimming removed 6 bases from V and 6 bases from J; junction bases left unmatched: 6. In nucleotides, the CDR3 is TGTGCCAGCAGCATACAGGGGGCCAAAAACACCATATATTTT. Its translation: CASSIQGAKNTIYF.